The text below deals with one TCR beta chain. The antigen is unknown. The data belong to a study of cytomegalovirus exposure and HLA in healthy donors. Findings of the study overall: Within an earlier analysis, most TCR beta V segments proved productive either about 90% or about 30% of the time. Sequencing depth roughly uniform across donors was assumed in presence/absence analyses.

It was with 60 Vbeta and 13 Jbeta primers that the PCR ran. The table came from immunoSEQ multiplex PCR; TCRdb's copy has only in-frame clones and leaves some out. The table has over 110,000 clones, more than 75% seen once. Looked up from germline, CDR1 is SGHAT and CDR2 is FQDESV (reference sequence). The CDR3 is made up of 13 amino acids. The junction had 8 bases not matched to a gene; V was cut back by 6 bases and J by 11 bases. The receptor was isolated from a middle-aged woman in good health and CMV-seropositive. Sequenced sample: PBMCs. V gene TRBV11-1 combines with J gene TRBJ1-1; 11 bases match TRBD1. The CDR3 DNA follows: TGTGCCAGCAGTTACCGGGACAGGGGGTCGGCTTTCTTT. Translation gives CASSYRDRGSAFF.